The 7 T cell receptor beta chains below all came from one sample that was sequenced in a study of T cell responses to AZD1222 COVID-19 vaccine. TCRdb keeps only in-frame clones here, not all; method: immunoSEQ multiplex PCR. The sample has about 130,000 clones, about 93% seen once; the top ten hold 6% to 7%. The source was peripheral blood, collected on day 0 of AZD1222 vaccination. The receptors were gathered from an adult in good health.

This chain connects TRBV5-6 to TRBJ1-2; D gene unclear. The length of the CDR3 is 13 residues. V lost 3 bases and J 0 bases, leaving 6 bases between the germline ends. The V gene's germline CDR1 is SGHDT and CDR2 YYEEEE. CDR3 residues: CASSSDPNYGYTF. The CDR3, as DNA: TGTGCCAGCAGCTCAGATCCTAACTATGGCTACACCTTC.

The chain joins TRBV29-1 to TRBJ2-2; 8 positions agree with TRBD1. Germline assignment: CDR1 SQVTM and CDR2 ANQGSEA. The CDR3 covers 13 residues. V gave up 6 bases and J gave up 7 bases; unmatched junction bases: 7. The CDR3: CSVLGQVYGELFF. CDR3 DNA sequence: TGCAGCGTCCTGGGACAGGTGTACGGGGAGCTGTTTTTT.

This chain connects TRBV9 to TRBJ1-2; TRBD1 might be the D (6 bases). The V gene lost 3 bases and the J gene lost 1 base, with 10 bases spanning the gap. This CDR3 is built from 14 residues. The germline gives CDR1 SGDLS, CDR2 YYNGEE. The CDR3 loop is CASSAAGVNYGYTF. DNA for the CDR3: TGTGCCAGCAGCGCCGCAGGGGTTAACTATGGCTACACCTTC. Full variable domain (rest looked up from reference TRBV9 and TRBJ1-2): DSGVTQTPKHLITATGQRVTLRCSPRSGDLSVYWYQQSLDQGLQFLIQYYNGEERAKGNILERFSAQQFPDLHSELNLSSLELGDSALYFCASSAAGVNYGYTFGSGTRLTVV.

The chain employs TRBV2 and TRBJ1-3, with D tentatively TRBD1 (5 bases). Germline V gene sequence: CDR1 SNHLY, CDR2 FYNNEI. The CDR3 has 19 residues. Trimming shortened V by 6 bases and J by 0 bases, and 24 bases separated the two germline ends. The CDR3 region is CASRWGSGGASGSGNTIYF. The DNA for the CDR3 is TGTGCCAGCAGATGGGGGTCGGGAGGGGCGAGTGGCTCTGGAAACACCATATATTTT.

This sequence joins TRBV29-1 and TRBJ1-1; 8 bases are shared with TRBD1. Losses at the gene ends were 8 bases for V and 4 bases for J; bases not matched to a gene: 6. Per the germline V gene, CDR1 is SQVTM and CDR2 is ANQGSEA. The CDR3 runs 12 residues. The CDR3 reads CSSGQGGTEAFF. CDR3 coding DNA: TGCAGCTCAGGACAGGGAGGCACTGAAGCTTTCTTT.

The chain carries TRBV21-1 and TRBJ2-5. TRBV21-1 is deemed a pseudogene. The CDR3 totals 18 residues. CDR3 nucleotide sequence: TGTGCCAGCAGCAATAGAAAGGCCCTTCAGGAAAGGGAAGAGACCCAGTACTTC. As protein: CASSNRKALQEREETQYF.

The chain recombines TRBV15 with TRBJ2-5; the D is unclear. V lost 0 bases, J lost 5 bases, and 7 bases lay in between. CDR1 and CDR2 (germline): LNHNV, YYDKDF (reference sequence). There are 13 residues in the CDR3. CDR3 sequence reads: CATSRERWETQYF. CDR3 sequence (DNA): TGTGCCACCAGCAGAGAGAGGTGGGAGACCCAGTACTTC.